Listed here is a single T cell receptor beta chain. V trimming: 6 bases; J trimming: 9 bases; junction bases outside the gene matches: 9. In germline, CDR1 is LNHDA, CDR2 SQIVND (reference sequence). The CDR3 runs to 15 residues. Sequenced by immunoSEQ multiplex PCR; TCRdb stores in-frame clones only, minus some. The profile shows about 110,000 clones, roughly four fifths of them singletons. These data come from a study of blood T cell repertoires in COVID-19. Study-wide context: Researchers got acute and convalescent COVID-19 samples from the United States, Italy and Spain.

This receptor was taken from a woman aged 55 to 70 with acute or convalescent COVID-19. Sequencing was done on a sample of peripheral blood. The gene calls are TRBV19 and TRBJ1-6; TRBD1 matches 9 bases. In nucleotides, the CDR3 is TGTGCCAGTAGCTCTCCCGGACAGGGGAGTTCACCCCTCCACTTT. It codes for CASSSPGQGSSPLHF.